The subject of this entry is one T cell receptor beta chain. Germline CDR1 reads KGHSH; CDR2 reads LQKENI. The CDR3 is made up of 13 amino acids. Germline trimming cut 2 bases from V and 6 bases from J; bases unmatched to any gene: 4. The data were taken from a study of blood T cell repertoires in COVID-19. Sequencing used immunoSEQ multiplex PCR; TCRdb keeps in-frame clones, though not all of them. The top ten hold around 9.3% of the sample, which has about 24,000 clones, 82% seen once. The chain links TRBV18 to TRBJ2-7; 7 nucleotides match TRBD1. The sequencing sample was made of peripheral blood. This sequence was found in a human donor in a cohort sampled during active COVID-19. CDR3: CASSPTGVGEQYF. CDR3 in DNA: TGTGCCAGCTCACCAACAGGGGTGGGCGAGCAGTACTTC.